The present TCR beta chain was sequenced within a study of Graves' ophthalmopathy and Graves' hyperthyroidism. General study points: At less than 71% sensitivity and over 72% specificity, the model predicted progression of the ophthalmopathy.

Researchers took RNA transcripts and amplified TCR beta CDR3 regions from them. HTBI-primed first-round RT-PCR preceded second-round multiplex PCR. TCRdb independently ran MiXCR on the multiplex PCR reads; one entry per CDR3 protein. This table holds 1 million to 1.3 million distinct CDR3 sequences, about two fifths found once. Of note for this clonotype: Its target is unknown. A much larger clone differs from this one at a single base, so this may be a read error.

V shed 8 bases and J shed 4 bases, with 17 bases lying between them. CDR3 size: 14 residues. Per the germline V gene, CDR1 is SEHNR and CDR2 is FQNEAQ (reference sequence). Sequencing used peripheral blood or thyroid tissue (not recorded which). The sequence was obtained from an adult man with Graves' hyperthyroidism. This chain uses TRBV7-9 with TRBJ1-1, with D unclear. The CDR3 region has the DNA TGTGCCAGCGCCCATCCGGCAGAAATCACTGAAGCTTTCTTT. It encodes CASAHPAEITEAFF.